The 20 T cell receptor beta chains below come from one sample, sequenced in a study of neurological immune-mediated disorders. In TCRdb, the 5' RACE reads were re-called with MiXCR into one record per CDR3 protein. The sample contains 55,000 to 80,000 distinct CDR3 sequences, 4% to 5.5% of which appear only once. The sequenced sample was PBMCs. These receptors all come from a woman in her fifties or sixties with multiple sclerosis.

This clonotype was detected ten times or more. The chain uses TRBV6-5 and TRBJ1-4; no definite D call. Trimming took off 2 bases at V and 4 bases at J, with 5 bases between the two ends. The germline CDR1 and CDR2 sequences are MNHEY and SVGAGI. This CDR3 spans 13 amino acids. CDR3 coding DNA: TGTGCCAGCAGTTACGGCAGTAATGAAAAACTGTTTTTT. Translation: CASSYGSNEKLFF.

In this sample, this clonotype turned up many times. The CDR3 nucleotides read TGCAGTGCTTCCGGGGCCCTCCCGACCGGGGAGCTGTTTTTT. Its translation is CSASGALPTGELFF. V is TRBV20-1 and J is TRBJ2-2; perhaps D is TRBD1 or TRBD2 (5 bases each). With 5 bases removed from V and 5 bases from J, the gap between germline ends came to 15 bases. CDR3 size: 14 residues. From germline, CDR1 is DFQATT and CDR2 SNEGSKA (reference sequence).

The chain has TRBV5-8 and TRBJ1-2, with D unclear. The CDR3 consists of 14 residues. V dropped 0 bases and J dropped 4 bases, with 10 bases sitting between them. The germline V gene encodes CDR1 SGHTS and CDR2 YDEGEE. CDR3 coding DNA: TGTGCCAGCAGCTTGGTGCCCAGCTTCTATGGCTACACCTTC. Translation: CASSLVPSFYGYTF.

This clonotype was observed at least ten times. The chain combines TRBV14 with TRBJ1-1, with 7 positions matching TRBD1. Trimming cost V 2 bases and J 6 bases; bases outside gene matches: 6. Germline assignment: CDR1 SGHDN and CDR2 FVKESK. The CDR3 contains 14 residues. As DNA, the CDR3 is TGTGCCAGCAGCCAATCGACAGGGAGGGCTGAAGCTTTCTTT. This encodes CASSQSTGRAEAFF.

As for this clonotype: Given a much more abundant clone one base away, this may be a read error. This chain joins TRBV5-1 and TRBJ2-1; D gene unclear. The CDR3 is 13 amino acids. CDR1 is SGHRS, CDR2 YFSETQ, per germline. The V and J ends lost 0 bases and 5 bases respectively, with 6 bases between them. The chain's CDR3 is CASSLGTNNEQFF. CDR3 in DNA: TGCGCCAGCAGCTTGGGGACCAACAATGAGCAGTTCTTC.

As for this clonotype: One base away lies a much larger clone, so this may be a sequencing read error. This is likely a read error, given that the CDR3 carries no conserved phenylalanine or tryptophan at its end. The V gene is TRBV7-2, the J gene TRBJ1-4; D uncertain. V dropped 3 bases and J dropped 3 bases, with 8 bases sitting between them. CDR1 and CDR2 from the germline V gene are SGHTA and FQGNSA. The CDR3 contains 14 residues. This CDR3 reads CASSFRRSNEKLFY. DNA of the CDR3: TGTGCCAGCAGCTTCAGGAGGTCTAATGAAAAACTGTTTTAT.

This clonotype has at least ten counts. The chain recombines TRBV6-2 or TRBV6-3 with TRBJ2-1; 7 nucleotides line up with TRBD2. The junction had 6 bases not matched to a gene; V was cut back by 2 bases and J by 2 bases. CDR3 size: 16 residues. The germline V gene encodes CDR1 MNHEY and CDR2 SVGEGT. The CDR3 loop reads CASSYSGVQAYNEQFF. Here the CDR3 DNA reads TGTGCCAGCAGTTACAGCGGGGTACAGGCCTACAATGAGCAGTTCTTC.

This clonotype was detected only a few times. The chain is built from TRBV15 and TRBJ2-3, with 11 positions matching TRBD2. The ends lost 4 bases at V and 7 bases at J; junction bases unmatched: 4. Germline V gene data show CDR1 as LNHNV and CDR2 as YYDKDF (reference sequence). The CDR3 consists of 14 residues. The CDR3 here is CATSNSGGANTQYF. In nucleotides, the CDR3 is TGTGCCACCAGCAATAGCGGGGGGGCGAATACGCAGTATTTT.

This clonotype was recorded at least ten times. The chain joins TRBV20-1 to TRBJ1-5; TRBD1 matches at 9 bases. Trimming at V came to 1 base and at J to 6 bases, leaving 4 bases not matched to a gene. This CDR3 region has 14 residues. Germline-derived CDR1 and CDR2 are DFQATT and SNEGSKA (reference sequence). The CDR3 DNA follows: TGCAGTGCTAGAGGGACAGGGGAGGTTCAGCCCCAGCATTTT. This gives the protein CSARGTGEVQPQHF.

This clonotype was counted at least ten times. The chain is built from TRBV28 and TRBJ2-4; D not certain. The length of the CDR3 is 14 residues. Looked up from germline, CDR1 is MDHEN and CDR2 is SYDVKM. V shed 4 bases and J shed 0 bases, with 7 bases lying between them. The CDR3 reads CASSYGIAKNIQYF. The CDR3 DNA is TGTGCCAGCAGTTACGGAATAGCCAAAAACATTCAGTACTTC.

This clonotype showed up many times. The chain couples TRBV20-1 to TRBJ2-4; D is ambiguous. The CDR3 totals 11 residues. V shed 2 bases and J shed 6 bases, with 5 bases lying between them. The germline CDR1 and CDR2 sequences are DFQATT and SNEGSKA (reference sequence). The CDR3 reads CSARSGNIQYF. The CDR3 coding sequence is TGCAGTGCTAGATCGGGAAACATTCAGTACTTC.

Many counts were recorded for this clonotype. This rearrangement joins TRBV10-2 to TRBJ2-1; 7 bases map to TRBD2. Germline assignment: CDR1 WSHSY and CDR2 SAAADI. The J segment lost 9 bases and the V segment lost 6 bases, leaving 14 bases of the junction unmatched. This CDR3 is 15 amino acids long. The CDR3 DNA is TGCGCCAGCAGCGAGGGTACGGGGGGAAGCGGTGAGCAGTTCTTC. It encodes CASSEGTGGSGEQFF.

This clonotype was counted ten times or more. The genes are TRBV6-5 and TRBJ1-2; a possible D gene is TRBD1 (5 bases). Germline loops: CDR1 MNHEY, CDR2 SVGAGI. Deletions cut 2 bases from V and 2 bases from J, with 12 bases between. The CDR3 totals 15 residues. CDR3 in amino acids: CASSYTEWGNYGYTF. For the CDR3, the DNA is TGTGCCAGCAGTTACACCGAGTGGGGGAACTATGGCTACACCTTC.

This clonotype turned up a few times. A read error may be the cause here, since a much bigger clone is one base away. This rearrangement joins TRBV4-3 to TRBJ2-6; D tentatively reads TRBD1 or TRBD2 (6 bases each). CDR3 length: 14 amino acids. CDR1 and CDR2 from the germline V gene are LGHNA and YSLEER. The CDR3 spells CASSQDSGAKVLTF. The DNA for the CDR3 is TGCGCCAGCAGCCAAGATTCGGGGGCCAAAGTCCTGACTTTC.

This clonotype was recorded many times. The chain employs TRBV20-1 and TRBJ1-1; D might be TRBD1 (6 bases). The CDR3 is made up of 15 amino acids. The V gene lost 3 bases and the J gene lost 3 bases, with 17 bases spanning the gap. Germline CDR1 and CDR2: DFQATT and SNEGSKA (reference sequence). The CDR3 sequence: CSASAGARVDTEAFF. The CDR3 nucleotides read TGCAGTGCTAGCGCAGGGGCAAGGGTTGACACTGAAGCTTTCTTT.

As for this clonotype: The junction departs from germline at one end; a sequencing error may be responsible. V is TRBV20-1 and J is TRBJ1-5; TRBD1 agrees at 8 bases. CDR3 length: 14 amino acids. CDR1 and CDR2 from the germline V gene are DFQATT and SNEGSKA (reference sequence). CDR3 DNA: TGCAGTGTGAACAGGGGGGCGGGCAATCAGCCCCAGAATTTT. Protein sequence: CSVNRGAGNQPQNF.

This clonotype was seen at least ten times. This rearrangement joins TRBV4-1 to TRBJ2-4; 10 bases are a match to TRBD2. Per the germline V gene, CDR1 is MGHRA and CDR2 is YSYEKL. The V gene end was trimmed by 1 base and the J gene end by 7 bases; junction bases not matched to a gene: 7. The CDR3 spans 16 residues. The CDR3 DNA follows: TGCGCCAGCAGCCAAGGGACCAGCGGGGGGGCGAACATTCAGTACTTC. Its protein product is CASSQGTSGGANIQYF.

This clonotype was seen many times. The V call is TRBV5-1, the J call TRBJ1-5; the D is unclear. The CDR3 totals 13 residues. V lost 2 bases and J 1 base, leaving 4 bases between the germline ends. The germline CDR1 and CDR2 sequences are SGHRS and YFSETQ. CDR3: CASSLMSNQPQHF. CDR3 sequence (DNA): TGCGCCAGCAGCTTAATGAGCAATCAGCCCCAGCATTTT.

This clonotype was observed many times. The chain carries TRBV11-2 and TRBJ2-1, with TRBD2 matching over 10 bases. V trimming: 8 bases; J trimming: 2 bases; junction bases outside the gene matches: 3. This CDR3 is 14 amino acids long. In germline, CDR1 is SGHAT, CDR2 FQNNGV. The CDR3 sequence: CASLLAGTYNEQFF. The CDR3 nucleotides are TGTGCCAGCCTACTAGCGGGGACCTACAATGAGCAGTTCTTC.

This clonotype occurred a few times. The gene calls are TRBV6-2 or TRBV6-3 and TRBJ2-3; tentatively, D is TRBD2 (6 bases). This CDR3 comprises 14 residues. Germline CDR1 reads MNHEY; CDR2 reads SVGEGT. V was shortened by 1 base and J by 6 bases, with 11 bases between the two germline ends. The CDR3 coding sequence is TGTGCCAGCAGTTACTTACGGACTACGGATACGCAGTATTTT. This codes for CASSYLRTTDTQYF.